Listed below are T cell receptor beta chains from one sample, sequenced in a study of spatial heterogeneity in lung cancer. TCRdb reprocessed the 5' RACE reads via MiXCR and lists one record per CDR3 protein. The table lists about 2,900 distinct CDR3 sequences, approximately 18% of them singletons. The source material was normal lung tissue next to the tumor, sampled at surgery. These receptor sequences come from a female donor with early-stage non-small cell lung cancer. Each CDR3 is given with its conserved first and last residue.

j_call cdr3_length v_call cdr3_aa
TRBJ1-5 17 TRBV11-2 CASSLATGPYSNQPQHF
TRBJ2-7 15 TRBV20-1 CSASSLAGAGYEQYF
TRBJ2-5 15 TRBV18 CASSPSTGTQETQYF
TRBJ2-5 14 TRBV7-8 CASSFAGRRETQYF
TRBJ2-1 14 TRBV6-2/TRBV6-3 CASGKTSGTKEQFF
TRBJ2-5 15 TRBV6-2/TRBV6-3 CASSPEREVQETQYF
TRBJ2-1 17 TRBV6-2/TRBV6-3 CASSYSFGTDSYNEQFF
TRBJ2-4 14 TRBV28 CASSFGGGDNIQYF
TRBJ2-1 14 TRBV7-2 CASTPRAGHNEQFF
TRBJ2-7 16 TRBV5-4 CASSLNLASFSYEQYF
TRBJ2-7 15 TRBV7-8 CASSLRGSGRNEQYF
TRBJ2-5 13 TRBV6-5 CASSYGREQTQYF
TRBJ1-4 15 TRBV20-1 CSARGQGARNLEAFF
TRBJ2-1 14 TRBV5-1 CASRYRTRVGEQFF
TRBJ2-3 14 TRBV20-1 CSARGGLVVDTQYF
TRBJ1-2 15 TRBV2 CASSAGTSGGYGYTF
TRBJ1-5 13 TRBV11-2 CASSQSGDQPQHF
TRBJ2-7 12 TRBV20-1 CSAFRLRDEQYF
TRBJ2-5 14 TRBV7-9 CASSLGDSQETQYF
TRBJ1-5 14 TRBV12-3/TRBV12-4 CASSLDGAYQPQHF
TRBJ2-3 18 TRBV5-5 CASSLLAGGYLSTDTQYF
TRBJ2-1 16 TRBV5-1 CASSWRQGPSYNEQFF
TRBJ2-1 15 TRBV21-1 CASSKGAPSPREQFF
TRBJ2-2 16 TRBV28 CASSSPASRDTGELFF
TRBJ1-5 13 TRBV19 CASREDGNQPQHF
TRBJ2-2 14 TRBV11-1 CASGRDRATGELFF
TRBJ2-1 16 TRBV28 CASSAPGLAANNEQFF
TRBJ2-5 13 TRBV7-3 CASSSDPQETQYF
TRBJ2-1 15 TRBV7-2 CASSLAASSYNEQFF
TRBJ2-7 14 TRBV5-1 CASSLGPPTYEQYF
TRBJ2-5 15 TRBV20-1 CSARGVPIIRGTQYF
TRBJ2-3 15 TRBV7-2 CASRLLAGESDTQYF
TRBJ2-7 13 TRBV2 CASRAPSSYEQYF
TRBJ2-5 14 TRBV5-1 CASSLGTSVETQYF
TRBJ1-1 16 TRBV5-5 CASSSAARGYNTEAFF
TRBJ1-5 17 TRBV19 CASQRVSRGNSNQPQHF
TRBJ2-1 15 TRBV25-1 CASSTQVRSYNEQFF
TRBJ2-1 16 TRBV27 CASSTLAGAGDNEQFF
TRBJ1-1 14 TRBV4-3 CASSQDPVNTEAFF
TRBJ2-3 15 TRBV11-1 CASSFGSGNLDTQYF
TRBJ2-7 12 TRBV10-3 CASGGGSHEQYF
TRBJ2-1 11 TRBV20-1 CSASPSNEQFF
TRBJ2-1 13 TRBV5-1 CASRDPGIDEQFF
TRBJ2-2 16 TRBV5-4 CASSLASGRDTGELFF
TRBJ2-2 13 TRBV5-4 CASRTGYTGELFF
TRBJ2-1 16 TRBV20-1 CSAREGAGVPYNEQFF
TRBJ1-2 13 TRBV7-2 CASSFGTNYGYTF
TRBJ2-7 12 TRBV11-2 CASSNGGDEQYF
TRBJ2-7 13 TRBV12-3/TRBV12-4 CASSFSRLREQYF
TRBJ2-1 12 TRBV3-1 CASSQVSTEQFF
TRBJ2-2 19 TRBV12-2 CASRWMIAGGPLGTGELFF
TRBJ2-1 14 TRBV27 CASLRAGGGNEQFF
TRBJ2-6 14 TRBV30 CAWSASSGANVLTF
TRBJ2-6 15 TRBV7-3 CASSPPMAGANVLTF
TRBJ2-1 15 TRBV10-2 CASKTGPSSYNEQFF